The 8 T cell receptor beta chains given below trace back to one sample, sequenced in a study of cytomegalovirus exposure and HLA in healthy donors. PCR employed 60 Vbeta and 13 Jbeta primers. TCRdb's copy holds only in-frame clones and misses some; the assay was immunoSEQ multiplex PCR. The table lists some 180,000 clones, less than 80% of them singletons, with around 1.6% in the top ten. The sequenced sample consisted of PBMCs. These receptors were obtained from a man aged 18 to 29 in good health and CMV-seronegative.

This clone turned up a few times. The chain joins TRBV2 to TRBJ1-1, with D possibly TRBD1 on 6 matching bases. V lost 4 bases, J lost 6 bases, and 12 bases lay in between. Germline CDR1 is SNHLY and CDR2 is FYNNEI. The CDR3 consists of 13 residues. The CDR3 DNA is TGTGCCAGCAGTGCTCAGGGGATGGCTGAAGCTTTCTTT. Protein product: CASSAQGMAEAFF.

This clone was observed once. V usage is TRBV27 and J usage is TRBJ2-4; TRBD1 is a possible D gene (6 bases). Germline CDR1 reads MNHEY; CDR2 reads SMNVEV (reference sequence). The CDR3 is made up of 15 amino acids. Between the trimmed V and J ends, which lost 2 bases and 0 bases, there was a span of 8 bases. As DNA, the CDR3 is TGTGCCAGCAGTTTAGCAGGGGTAGCCAAAAACATTCAGTACTTC. Residues: CASSLAGVAKNIQYF.

Only a few counts were recorded for this clone. The gene calls are TRBV7-8 and TRBJ2-7; TRBD1 aligns across 7 bases. Germline assignment: CDR1 SGHVS and CDR2 FQNEAQ. With 1 base clipped from V and 1 base from J, the junction kept 4 bases outside the gene matches. The CDR3 consists of 15 residues. Written as DNA, the CDR3 is TGTGCCAGCAGCTTAGTTGTGACAGGGTCCTACGAGCAGTACTTC. Translated, it gives CASSLVVTGSYEQYF.

V and J are TRBV5-6 and TRBJ1-6; 10 positions match TRBD1. CDR3 length equals 14 residues. CDR1 and CDR2 (germline): SGHDT, YYEEEE. J was trimmed by 7 bases and V by 4 bases; bases with no gene match: 2. The CDR3, as DNA: TGTGCCAGCAGCGCGGGACAGGGGAATTCACCCCTCCACTTT. Amino acids: CASSAGQGNSPLHF.

This clone came up a few times. The chain joins TRBV5-4 to TRBJ2-1; 7 bases map to TRBD1. CDR1 is SGHNT, CDR2 YYREEE, per germline (reference sequence). Trimming took 3 bases from V and 2 from J; bases not matched to a gene: 11. The CDR3 covers 17 residues. The CDR3 DNA reads as TGTGCCAGCAGCTCGCCCAGACAGGGTGGAACCTACAATGAGCAGTTCTTC. This sequence encodes CASSSPRQGGTYNEQFF.

This clone was seen more than once but under ten times. This chain links TRBV6-1 with TRBJ2-5, with 8 bases fitting TRBD2. V shed 6 bases, J shed 5 bases, and the junction held 2 bases outside the gene matches. Germline CDR1 is MNHNS and CDR2 is SASEGT. The CDR3 has 12 residues. The CDR3: CASRLAGETQYF. The CDR3 nucleotides are TGTGCCAGCAGATTAGCGGGGGAGACCCAGTACTTC.

J is TRBJ1-5 and V is TRBV6-5, with TRBD1 as a possible D gene (5 bases). The CDR3 has 13 residues. The germline CDR1 and CDR2 sequences are MNHEY and SVGAGI. Trimming stripped 3 bases from V and 6 bases from J, with 9 bases between. CDR3 DNA: TGTGCCAGCAGTTATCAGGGTACTCAGCCCCAGCATTTT. This sequence encodes CASSYQGTQPQHF.

The chain links TRBV9 to TRBJ1-6, with 7 positions matching TRBD1. CDR3 length equals 15 residues. After removal of 4 bases from V and 8 bases from J, the junction contained 9 bases not matched to a gene. Germline CDR1 and CDR2: SGDLS and YYNGEE. The CDR3 loop is CASSRRGRGDSPLHF. The CDR3 bases are TGTGCCAGCAGCAGAAGGGGGCGCGGTGATTCACCCCTCCACTTT.